Each of the 23 T cell receptor beta chains below was sequenced from the same sample in a study of blood T cell repertoires in COVID-19. Profiled with immunoSEQ multiplex PCR; TCRdb holds only in-frame clones, not every one. The profile shows over 200,000 clones, 88% of them singletons. Sequenced sample: peripheral blood. These receptors all come from a woman aged 60-75 years with acute or convalescent COVID-19.

This rearrangement joins TRBV19 to TRBJ1-1; D perhaps matches TRBD1 (6 bases). The CDR3 consists of 15 residues. Trimming stripped 5 bases from V and 0 bases from J, with 13 bases between. From germline, CDR1 is LNHDA and CDR2 SQIVND (reference sequence). CDR3 sequence: CASSSDSQVNTEAFF. The CDR3 DNA follows: TGTGCCAGTAGTTCGGACAGTCAGGTGAACACTGAAGCTTTCTTT.

CDR3 residues: CASSRSGVVGTQYF. The CDR3, as DNA: TGTGCCAGCAGTCGCAGCGGGGTCGTGGGGACCCAGTACTTC. The chain recombines TRBV6-2 or TRBV6-3 with TRBJ2-5; 7 bases are a match to TRBD2. This CDR3 region has 14 residues. V trimming: 5 bases; J trimming: 7 bases; junction bases outside the gene matches: 10. Germline V gene data show CDR1 as MNHEY and CDR2 as SVGEGT.

This clone turned up a few times. The gene calls are TRBV9 and TRBJ2-1, with 15 bases matching TRBD2. Germline V lookup: CDR1 SGDLS, CDR2 YYNGEE. Trimming cost V 3 bases and J 7 bases; bases outside gene matches: 8. CDR3 length: 17 residues. CDR3 nucleotide sequence: TGTGCCAGCAGCGCTGGACTAGCGGGAGGGCCGGATAATGAGCAGTTCTTC. Protein product: CASSAGLAGGPDNEQFF.

The chain combines TRBV11-3 with TRBJ2-2, with TRBD2 identical over 9 bases. This CDR3 contains 15 residues. The germline gives CDR1 SGHNT, CDR2 YENEEA. V was clipped by 3 bases and J by 1 base; unmatched bases: 0. The chain's CDR3 is CASSLTSGNTGELFF. CDR3 in DNA: TGTGCCAGCAGCTTGACTAGCGGGAACACCGGGGAGCTGTTTTTT.

The chain employs TRBV19 and TRBJ2-1; 9 bases fit TRBD2. The CDR3 length is 15 residues. V gave up 3 bases and J gave up 2 bases; unmatched junction bases: 2. Germline-derived CDR1 and CDR2 are LNHDA and SQIVND (reference sequence). The CDR3 region is CASSIGGGAYNEQFF. Written as DNA, the CDR3 is TGTGCCAGTAGTATCGGCGGGGGGGCCTACAATGAGCAGTTCTTC.

The genes are TRBV2 and TRBJ1-4; TRBD1 is a possible D gene (5 bases). Trimming removed 6 bases from V and 5 bases from J, with 16 bases in between. Germline-derived CDR1 and CDR2 are SNHLY and FYNNEI. This CDR3 has 15 amino acids. The CDR3 loop reads CASRTQEFPNEKLFF. The CDR3 DNA is TGTGCCAGCAGGACACAGGAATTTCCGAATGAAAAACTGTTTTTT.

The rearrangement links TRBV7-3 to TRBJ2-4, with no clear D. The CDR3 has 14 amino acids. The V end was cut by 2 bases, the J end by 5 bases, with 10 bases between. The V gene's germline CDR1 is SGHTA and CDR2 FQGTGA. CDR3 bases: TGTGCCAGCAGCTTACCTCCAAGCGAAAACATTCAGTACTTC. As protein: CASSLPPSENIQYF.

The rearrangement links TRBV7-2 to TRBJ1-6, with D maybe TRBD1 (5 bases). The V end was cut by 5 bases, the J end by 0 bases, with 17 bases between. The CDR3 is made up of 18 amino acids. Germline V gene data show CDR1 as SGHTA and CDR2 as FQGNSA. This CDR3 reads CASSMAGKGASYNSPLHF. The DNA of the CDR3 is TGTGCCAGCAGCATGGCGGGGAAAGGGGCCTCCTATAATTCACCCCTCCACTTT.

In this sample, this clone turned up once. The rearrangement joins TRBV5-1 to TRBJ1-2, with no clear D. The germline CDR1 and CDR2 sequences are SGHRS and YFSETQ. The CDR3 loop spans 11 amino acids. Trimming took off 3 bases at V and 2 bases at J, with 2 bases between the two ends. The CDR3 loop is CASSSNYGYTF. The CDR3 nucleotides read TGCGCCAGCAGCTCAAACTATGGCTACACCTTC.

This rearrangement joins TRBV2 to TRBJ1-1; no clear D gene. This CDR3 is built from 14 residues. V shed 6 bases and J shed 4 bases, with 15 bases lying between them. Germline lookup yields CDR1 SNHLY and CDR2 FYNNEI. The CDR3 DNA is TGTGCCAGCAGACGTGAAGAGGGTTCCACTGAAGCTTTCTTT. Its protein product is CASRREEGSTEAFF.

The chain carries TRBV10-3 and TRBJ1-1, with 7 bases matching TRBD1. This CDR3 is built from 14 residues. V lost 7 bases, J lost 4 bases, and 9 bases stayed unmatched. Germline V lookup: CDR1 ENHRY, CDR2 SYGVKD. CDR3 in amino acids: CAINNQGVGTEAFF. As DNA, the CDR3 is TGTGCCATCAATAACCAGGGGGTTGGCACTGAAGCTTTCTTT.

This chain's CDR3 is CASSSYWTKYNEQFF. CDR3 in DNA: TGTGCCAGCAGCTCCTATTGGACAAAATACAATGAGCAGTTCTTC. The chain couples TRBV11-2 to TRBJ2-1; TRBD1 might be the D (5 bases). V shed 4 bases and J shed 4 bases, with 14 bases lying between them. The CDR3 has 15 amino acids. Germline V gene sequence: CDR1 SGHAT, CDR2 FQNNGV.

The chain joins TRBV18 to TRBJ2-7; TRBD1 agrees at 8 bases. Germline CDR1 reads KGHSH; CDR2 reads LQKENI. V trimming: 4 bases; J trimming: 7 bases; junction bases outside the gene matches: 9. This CDR3 region has 14 residues. The CDR3, as DNA: TGTGCCAGCTCACAGGCGGCAGGGGGCGGAGAGCAGTACTTC. It translates to CASSQAAGGGEQYF.

V usage is TRBV7-2 and J usage is TRBJ2-1; 8 nucleotides line up with TRBD2. The CDR3 totals 12 residues. The germline CDR1 and CDR2 sequences are SGHTA and FQGNSA. The junction had 6 bases not matched to a gene; V was cut back by 5 bases and J by 12 bases. The CDR3 sequence is CASSGKAGVQFF. In nucleotides, the CDR3 is TGTGCCAGCAGCGGGAAAGCGGGAGTGCAGTTCTTC.

This chain connects TRBV19 to TRBJ2-7; 7 nucleotides line up with TRBD2. Germline trimming cut 3 bases from V and 2 bases from J; bases unmatched to any gene: 10. The CDR3 length is 16 residues. The germline gives CDR1 LNHDA, CDR2 SQIVND (reference sequence). The chain's CDR3 is CASSIRASGHPYEQYF. CDR3 sequence (DNA): TGTGCCAGTAGTATCCGGGCTAGCGGACACCCCTACGAGCAGTACTTC.

This clone was seen just once. The chain employs TRBV15 and TRBJ1-2, with 9 positions matching TRBD1. Looked up from germline, CDR1 is LNHNV and CDR2 is YYDKDF (reference sequence). The V segment lost 0 bases and the J segment 7 bases; nucleotides outside the gene matches: 9. CDR3 length: 16 residues. This CDR3 is CATSRDRGTGTGGYTF. As DNA, the CDR3 is TGTGCCACCAGCAGAGATCGGGGGACAGGGACGGGTGGCTACACCTTC.

This rearrangement joins TRBV12-3 or TRBV12-4 to TRBJ1-2, with D possibly being TRBD1 (6 bases). This CDR3 region has 13 residues. The germline V and J ends were trimmed by 6 bases and 7 bases, with 15 bases remaining between them. CDR3 DNA sequence: TGTGCCAGCAGCCTTACAGGGAGCGGTGGCTACACCTTC. Its protein product is CASSLTGSGGYTF.

The table lists this clone with a count of one. A junction end diverges from the germline sequence, so it may reflect a read error. J is TRBJ2-5 and V is TRBV7-9; a possible D gene is TRBD1 (7 bases). Germline CDR1 reads SEHNR; CDR2 reads FQNEAQ (reference sequence). The CDR3 sequence is 11 residues long. DNA of the CDR3: TGTGCCAGCAGCCAGGGGGGACCCCCTGACTTC. This encodes CASSQGGPPDF.

V and J are TRBV24-1 and TRBJ1-2; 9 nucleotides line up with TRBD1. The CDR3 is 12 residues long. J gave up 4 bases and V 10 bases, and 3 bases lay outside the gene matches. The germline V gene encodes CDR1 KGHDR and CDR2 SFDVKD. CDR3 protein: CATSTGGYGYTF. The DNA for the CDR3 is TGTGCCACTTCGACAGGGGGCTATGGCTACACCTTC.

This chain links TRBV7-3 with TRBJ2-2; 8 positions agree with TRBD1. Trimming cost V 5 bases and J 1 base; bases outside gene matches: 3. Germline CDR1 and CDR2: SGHTA and FQGTGA. The CDR3 contains 15 residues. The CDR3 DNA is TGTGCCAGCAGCCCGGACAGGGTGAACACCGGGGAGCTGTTTTTT. Amino acids: CASSPDRVNTGELFF.

V usage is TRBV5-4 and J usage is TRBJ2-2, with D possibly TRBD1 on 6 matching bases. CDR3 length equals 16 residues. Germline CDR1 and CDR2: SGHNT and YYREEE (reference sequence). Trimming pared 4 bases from V and 0 bases from J, leaving 13 bases between. Written as DNA, the CDR3 is TGTGCCAGCAGCGGACAGACAATCTCGAACACCGGGGAGCTGTTTTTT. Encoded protein: CASSGQTISNTGELFF.

In this sample, this clone turned up many times. The chain has TRBV9 and TRBJ2-7, with D maybe TRBD1 (8 bases). Germline values: CDR1 SGDLS, CDR2 YYNGEE. This CDR3 spans 16 amino acids. Trimming stripped 0 bases from V and 5 bases from J, with 18 bases between. CDR3 sequence (DNA): TGTGCCAGCAGCGTAGAAGGGGGGGACAGGTTCGACGAGCAGTACTTC. Translation gives CASSVEGGDRFDEQYF.

V usage is TRBV7-2 and J usage is TRBJ2-1, with D tentatively TRBD1 (5 bases). Per germline, CDR1 SGHTA and CDR2 FQGNSA. V lost 5 bases to trimming and J lost 5 bases, with 7 bases between them. This CDR3 is built from 12 residues. CDR3 bases: TGTGCCAGCAGCAGCAGGGACAATGAGCAGTTCTTC. Translating it yields CASSSRDNEQFF. Full variable domain (missing parts from reference TRBV7-2 and TRBJ2-1): GAGVSQSPSNKVTEKGKDVELRCDPISGHTALYWYRQSLGQGLEFLIYFQGNSAPDKSGLPSDRFSAERTGGSVSTLTIQRTQQEDSAVYLCASSSRDNEQFFGPGTRLTVL.